The rows below give T cell receptor beta chains drawn from one sample of a study of a mutant IDH1 vaccine in newly diagnosed glioma. Repertoires were generated with immunoSEQ multiplex PCR, while TCRdb's copy carries only in-frame clones and drops some. The table lists under 25,000 clones, roughly 93% of them singletons. The specimen comprised PBMCs, sampled from a glioma patient treated with radiotherapy, temozolomide or both. The receptors originated from a man between 35 and 55 years old with glioma. Each CDR3 is given with its conserved first and last residue. A D gene is named only where the DNA matches it firmly. Where a row states a size, it is once, few, many or the class of an expanded clone; other rows omit it.

clone_size: NA
v_call: TRBV9
d_call: TRBD2
j_call: TRBJ2-3
cdr3_nt: TGTGCCAGCAGCGTGGGTGCGGGAGAATCGGTTACGCAGTATTTT
cdr3_aa: CASSVGAGESVTQYF

clone_size: NA
v_call: TRBV9
d_call: NA
j_call: TRBJ2-1
cdr3_nt: TGTGCCAGCAGCGTAGCTACGGGTGGAGAGCAGTTCTTC
cdr3_aa: CASSVATGGEQFF

clone_size: NA
v_call: TRBV7-3
d_call: TRBD2
j_call: TRBJ2-1
cdr3_nt: TGTGCCAGCAGACTAAATGCGGGAGGGCCGAGGAATGAGCAGTTCTTC
cdr3_aa: CASRLNAGGPRNEQFF

clone_size: NA
v_call: TRBV5-6
d_call: TRBD2
j_call: TRBJ2-7
cdr3_nt: TGTGCCAGCAGTCAAGAGGGGGCTAGCGGGAGGCACGAGCAGTACTTC
cdr3_aa: CASSQEGASGRHEQYF

clone_size: NA
v_call: TRBV6-5
d_call: TRBD2
j_call: TRBJ2-7
cdr3_nt: TGTGCCAGCAGTTACCTGACTAGCGGGAGCGAGCAGTACTTC
cdr3_aa: CASSYLTSGSEQYF

clone_size: NA
v_call: TRBV5-1
d_call: TRBD1
j_call: TRBJ1-1
cdr3_nt: TGCGCCAGCAGCTCGGGACAGCCGAACACTGAAGCTTTCTTT
cdr3_aa: CASSSGQPNTEAFF

clone_size: NA
v_call: TRBV6-1
d_call: TRBD1
j_call: TRBJ1-5
cdr3_nt: TGTGCCAGCAGTGCGGGGACAGGGGGGAAACAGCCCCAGCATTTT
cdr3_aa: CASSAGTGGKQPQHF

clone_size: NA
v_call: TRBV19
d_call: NA
j_call: TRBJ2-7
cdr3_nt: TGTGCCAGTAGTATAGTTAGCGGCTACGAGCAGTACTTC
cdr3_aa: CASSIVSGYEQYF

clone_size: few
v_call: TRBV4-3
d_call: NA
j_call: TRBJ1-4
cdr3_nt: TGCGCCAGCAGCCAAGAAGGCAGTGAAAAACTGTTTTTT
cdr3_aa: CASSQEGSEKLFF

clone_size: NA
v_call: TRBV6-6
d_call: TRBD1
j_call: TRBJ2-1
cdr3_nt: TGTGCCAGCAAGGACGGGTGGGGACAGAGCGATGAGCAGTTCTTC
cdr3_aa: CASKDGWGQSDEQFF

clone_size: NA
v_call: TRBV21-1
d_call: NA
j_call: TRBJ2-7
cdr3_nt: TGTGCCAGCAGCAAAGCAAGCGGGAGTGTGTACGAGCAGTACTTC
cdr3_aa: CASSKASGSVYEQYF

clone_size: NA
v_call: TRBV12-5
d_call: TRBD2
j_call: TRBJ2-3
cdr3_nt: TGTGCTAGTGGTTTGGGGGGACTAGACGGGTATACGCAGTATTTT
cdr3_aa: CASGLGGLDGYTQYF

clone_size: once
v_call: TRBV5-6
d_call: NA
j_call: TRBJ1-2
cdr3_nt: TGTGCCAGCAGCTTGGAGGACAGACGCTACACCTTC
cdr3_aa: CASSLEDRRYTF

clone_size: NA
v_call: TRBV30
d_call: NA
j_call: TRBJ1-4
cdr3_nt: TGTGCCTGGAGTCAATGGGAAACTGAAAAACTGTTTTTT
cdr3_aa: CAWSQWETEKLFF

clone_size: NA
v_call: TRBV6-1
d_call: NA
j_call: TRBJ2-3
cdr3_nt: TGTGCCAGCAGCCCTAGCGCCTCGCGCACAGATACGCAGTATTTT
cdr3_aa: CASSPSASRTDTQYF

clone_size: NA
v_call: TRBV5-1
d_call: TRBD2
j_call: TRBJ2-7
cdr3_nt: TGCGCCAGCAGCGGCGGGACTAGCGGGGTCTACGAGCAGTACTTC
cdr3_aa: CASSGGTSGVYEQYF

clone_size: NA
v_call: TRBV2
d_call: NA
j_call: TRBJ2-3
cdr3_nt: TGTGCCAGCAGTCAACGCAACACAGATACGCAGTATTTT
cdr3_aa: CASSQRNTDTQYF

clone_size: NA
v_call: TRBV19
d_call: NA
j_call: TRBJ1-1
cdr3_nt: TGTGCCAGTAGTTGGCCGAACACTGAAGCTTTCTTT
cdr3_aa: CASSWPNTEAFF

clone_size: NA
v_call: TRBV4-2
d_call: TRBD1
j_call: TRBJ1-2
cdr3_nt: TGTGCCAGCAGCCAAGACGATACAGGGGGTTTTAGCTATGGCTACACCTTC
cdr3_aa: CASSQDDTGGFSYGYTF

clone_size: NA
v_call: TRBV10-3
d_call: TRBD1
j_call: TRBJ1-2
cdr3_nt: TGTGCCATCAGTGATTCACAGGGGAGCTTAACCTATGGCTACACCTTC
cdr3_aa: CAISDSQGSLTYGYTF

clone_size: NA
v_call: TRBV7-8
d_call: NA
j_call: TRBJ1-3
cdr3_nt: TGTGCCAGCAGCCCCCAGGGGCAGGCTAGCTCTGGAAACACCATATATTTT
cdr3_aa: CASSPQGQASSGNTIYF

clone_size: NA
v_call: TRBV5-1
d_call: NA
j_call: TRBJ1-5
cdr3_nt: TGCGCCAGCAGCCCGGCAGGGTTTAATCAGCCCCAGCATTTT
cdr3_aa: CASSPAGFNQPQHF

clone_size: NA
v_call: TRBV7-2
d_call: NA
j_call: TRBJ1-2
cdr3_nt: TGTGCCAGCAGCCTGGCCCAGGGATACTATGGCTACACCTTC
cdr3_aa: CASSLAQGYYGYTF

clone_size: NA
v_call: TRBV9
d_call: NA
j_call: TRBJ1-1
cdr3_nt: TGTGCCAGCAGCGGGAGCGAGACTGAAGCTTTCTTT
cdr3_aa: CASSGSETEAFF

clone_size: NA
v_call: TRBV27
d_call: NA
j_call: TRBJ2-1
cdr3_nt: TGTGCCAGCAGTTTATCGAGGGGTTTTGGCAATGAGCAGTTCTTC
cdr3_aa: CASSLSRGFGNEQFF

clone_size: NA
v_call: TRBV4-2
d_call: NA
j_call: TRBJ2-6
cdr3_nt: TGTGCCAGCAGCCAAGTAACCCCTGGGGCCAACGTCCTGACTTTC
cdr3_aa: CASSQVTPGANVLTF

clone_size: NA
v_call: TRBV7-2
d_call: NA
j_call: TRBJ2-3
cdr3_nt: TGTGCCAGCAGCCCTTCGTCCACAGATACGCAGTATTTT
cdr3_aa: CASSPSSTDTQYF

clone_size: NA
v_call: TRBV7-2
d_call: TRBD2
j_call: TRBJ2-3
cdr3_nt: TGTGCCAGCAGCTTAGCCCCAGCGGGGGGGCAAGATACGCAGTATTTT
cdr3_aa: CASSLAPAGGQDTQYF

clone_size: NA
v_call: TRBV5-1
d_call: NA
j_call: TRBJ1-4
cdr3_nt: TGCGCCAGCAGCTTGTTTGGGCCGACTAATGAAAAACTGTTTTTT
cdr3_aa: CASSLFGPTNEKLFF

clone_size: once
v_call: TRBV28
d_call: NA
j_call: TRBJ2-7
cdr3_nt: TGTGCCAGCACCCTGGGACGGATGACCTACGAGCAGTACTTC
cdr3_aa: CASTLGRMTYEQYF

clone_size: NA
v_call: TRBV5-4
d_call: NA
j_call: TRBJ2-1
cdr3_nt: TGTGCCAGCAGTCCGGGACGGAACTACAATGAGCAGTTCTTC
cdr3_aa: CASSPGRNYNEQFF

clone_size: NA
v_call: TRBV7-3
d_call: NA
j_call: TRBJ2-3
cdr3_nt: TGTGCCAGCAGCTTAGGGCTAGCCAAGGTCCCAGATACGCAGTATTTT
cdr3_aa: CASSLGLAKVPDTQYF

clone_size: NA
v_call: TRBV10-3
d_call: NA
j_call: TRBJ2-7
cdr3_nt: TGTGCCATCAGTGAGGGAGGGTGGAACGAGCAGTACTTC
cdr3_aa: CAISEGGWNEQYF

clone_size: NA
v_call: TRBV4-3
d_call: NA
j_call: TRBJ2-1
cdr3_nt: TGCGCCAGCAGCCAAGATCAGGAGGCCCTAACCTACAATGAGCAGTTCTTC
cdr3_aa: CASSQDQEALTYNEQFF

clone_size: NA
v_call: TRBV4-1
d_call: NA
j_call: TRBJ1-2
cdr3_nt: TGCGCCAGCAGCCAACAGGGTGGAATCGGCTATGGCTACACCTTC
cdr3_aa: CASSQQGGIGYGYTF

clone_size: NA
v_call: TRBV5-1
d_call: NA
j_call: TRBJ2-1
cdr3_nt: TGCGCCAGCAGCTTGGCAGCTAGGAGCTCCTACAATGAGCAGTTCTTC
cdr3_aa: CASSLAARSSYNEQFF

clone_size: NA
v_call: TRBV20-1
d_call: NA
j_call: TRBJ1-1
cdr3_nt: TGCAGTTCAAGGCTGAACACTGAAGCTTTCTTT
cdr3_aa: CSSRLNTEAFF

clone_size: NA
v_call: TRBV14
d_call: NA
j_call: TRBJ1-1
cdr3_nt: TGTGCCAGCAGCCAAGATCTGGGTTTTGGGGGGGTCAACACTGAAGCTTTCTTT
cdr3_aa: CASSQDLGFGGVNTEAFF

clone_size: NA
v_call: TRBV5-8
d_call: NA
j_call: TRBJ1-1
cdr3_nt: TGTGCCAGCAAACTTCCAGGGGTAAACACTGAAGCTTTCTTT
cdr3_aa: CASKLPGVNTEAFF

clone_size: NA
v_call: TRBV30
d_call: NA
j_call: TRBJ1-5
cdr3_nt: TGTGCCTGGAGTACTCAGGGGCCTCAGCCCCAGCATTTT
cdr3_aa: CAWSTQGPQPQHF

clone_size: NA
v_call: TRBV10-3
d_call: NA
j_call: TRBJ2-7
cdr3_nt: TGTGCCATCAGTGAGTCATGGGACCTCAGCCTGGACGAGCAGTACTTC
cdr3_aa: CAISESWDLSLDEQYF

clone_size: NA
v_call: TRBV27
d_call: TRBD2
j_call: TRBJ2-1
cdr3_nt: TGTGCCAGCAGTGCGTCCGCGGGAGAAAACTACAATGAGCAGTTCTTC
cdr3_aa: CASSASAGENYNEQFF

clone_size: NA
v_call: TRBV7-2
d_call: TRBD1
j_call: TRBJ1-1
cdr3_nt: TGTGCCAGCAGCTTAGCAGGGGGCGGAGGTGAAGCTTTCTTT
cdr3_aa: CASSLAGGGGEAFF

clone_size: NA
v_call: TRBV27
d_call: NA
j_call: TRBJ2-1
cdr3_nt: TGTGCCAGCAGTTTTGGAACGGGGAGGATGGCTGAGCAGTTCTTC
cdr3_aa: CASSFGTGRMAEQFF

clone_size: NA
v_call: TRBV6-6
d_call: TRBD1
j_call: TRBJ2-2
cdr3_nt: TGTGCCAGCAGCGGACAGGGGGGCACCGGGGAGCTGTTTTTT
cdr3_aa: CASSGQGGTGELFF

clone_size: NA
v_call: TRBV7-2
d_call: NA
j_call: TRBJ1-5
cdr3_nt: TGTGCCAGCAGCTTAGGGCGAGATCAGCCCCAGCATTTT
cdr3_aa: CASSLGRDQPQHF

clone_size: NA
v_call: TRBV5-1
d_call: NA
j_call: TRBJ1-2
cdr3_nt: TGCGCCAGCAGCAGGGACGGGTATGGCTACACCTTC
cdr3_aa: CASSRDGYGYTF

clone_size: NA
v_call: TRBV27
d_call: NA
j_call: TRBJ2-1
cdr3_nt: TGTGCCAGCAGTTATTCCGTGGGAGCGGCAGGGAATGAGCAGTTCTTC
cdr3_aa: CASSYSVGAAGNEQFF

clone_size: NA
v_call: TRBV7-9
d_call: NA
j_call: TRBJ1-1
cdr3_nt: TGTGCCAGCAGCTTAGAAGCAGGGCTCGATGAAGCTTTCTTT
cdr3_aa: CASSLEAGLDEAFF

clone_size: NA
v_call: TRBV27
d_call: TRBD1
j_call: TRBJ1-2
cdr3_nt: TGTGCCAGCAGTTTCGGGACAGGCTATGGCTACACCTTC
cdr3_aa: CASSFGTGYGYTF

clone_size: NA
v_call: TRBV7-3
d_call: NA
j_call: TRBJ2-5
cdr3_nt: TGTGCCAGCAGCTCCAACGGTCGCTCAGAGGCGGAGACCCAGTACTTC
cdr3_aa: CASSSNGRSEAETQYF

clone_size: NA
v_call: TRBV2
d_call: NA
j_call: TRBJ1-4
cdr3_nt: TGTGCCAGCAGTGAAGGCGACCACAGCGGTGAAAAACTGTTTTTT
cdr3_aa: CASSEGDHSGEKLFF

clone_size: NA
v_call: TRBV4-1
d_call: NA
j_call: TRBJ2-3
cdr3_nt: TGCGCCAGCAGCCAAGGACCAACTCAGGGATTCACAGATACGCAGTATTTT
cdr3_aa: CASSQGPTQGFTDTQYF

clone_size: NA
v_call: TRBV5-1
d_call: TRBD2
j_call: TRBJ2-3
cdr3_nt: TGCGCCAGCAGCTTGGGATTAGCGGGAGCTACAGATACGCAGTATTTT
cdr3_aa: CASSLGLAGATDTQYF

clone_size: NA
v_call: TRBV7-9
d_call: NA
j_call: TRBJ2-7
cdr3_nt: TGTGCCAGCAGCTTAGATATGACAGTAAGCTCCTACGAGCAGTACTTC
cdr3_aa: CASSLDMTVSSYEQYF